A single sample is the source of the 7 T cell receptor beta chains below, sequenced in a study of regulatory T cells in long-lasting Graves disease. The time point here: persistent/refractory GD, antithyroid drugs over 5 years with positive TRAb. PBMCs were the source of the RNA used for TCR sequencing. Arm-PCR of CDR3 regions and iRepertoire HTBI primers were used to build TCR beta libraries. TCRdb called the multiplex PCR reads again in MiXCR, with one record for every CDR3 protein. The sample records about 470,000 distinct CDR3 sequences, about 20% being singletons. The starting material was peripheral blood mononuclear cells (PBMCs), obtained when the disease was refractory, from a patient treated with antithyroid drugs. These receptors all come from a female donor with Graves disease.

This chain uses TRBV6-1 with TRBJ2-1; TRBD1 is a possible D gene (6 bases). Trimming pared 7 bases from V and 0 bases from J, leaving 7 bases between. Germline assignment: CDR1 MNHNS and CDR2 SASEGT. CDR3 size: 13 residues. CDR3 sequence (DNA): TGTGCCAGCACGGACAGCTCCTACAATGAGCAGTTCTTC. Translating it yields CASTDSSYNEQFF.

This clonotype has only a few counts. The rearrangement uses TRBV9 and TRBJ2-7; D possibly corresponds to TRBD1 (5 bases). Germline V gives CDR1 SGDLS, CDR2 YYNGEE. V was cut by 4 bases and J by 3 bases, with 11 bases left in between. The CDR3 consists of 13 residues. The CDR3 is CASSTGQFYEQYF. The CDR3, as DNA: TGTGCCAGCAGCACCGGACAATTCTACGAGCAGTACTTC.

The chain employs TRBV29-1 and TRBJ2-7; tentatively, D is TRBD2 (8 bases). In germline, CDR1 is SQVTM, CDR2 ANQGSEA. V was clipped by 0 bases and J by 3 bases, with 21 bases between them. The CDR3 totals 17 residues. The CDR3, as DNA: TGCAGCGTTGAAGATTTGGTTTCGGGAGGGGGCTACTACGAGCAGTACTTC. Its protein product is CSVEDLVSGGGYYEQYF.

This clonotype was counted many times. The chain uses TRBV19 and TRBJ1-1; no definite D call. The CDR3 sequence is 13 residues long. The V end lost 2 bases, the J end lost 5 bases, and 9 bases lay between the germline ends. CDR1 is LNHDA, CDR2 SQIVND, per germline (reference sequence). The CDR3 spells CASSIIGPTEAFF. CDR3 bases: TGTGCCAGTAGTATAATCGGACCAACTGAAGCTTTCTTT.

This chain uses TRBV6-1 with TRBJ2-2; 9 bases are a match to TRBD1. The CDR3 extends over 15 amino acids. The germline V gene encodes CDR1 MNHNS and CDR2 SASEGT. The V gene end was trimmed by 5 bases and the J gene end by 5 bases; junction bases not matched to a gene: 6. CDR3 DNA: TGTGCCAGCAGTACACAGGGGGCGAGGACCGGGGAGCTGTTTTTT. Protein sequence: CASSTQGARTGELFF.

In this sample, this clonotype turned up many times. The gene calls are TRBV12-3 or TRBV12-4 and TRBJ1-2; D is unresolved. Trimming took off 3 bases at V and 4 bases at J, with 9 bases between the two ends. This CDR3 has 13 amino acids. The chain's CDR3 is CASSFGFGYGYTF. The DNA for the CDR3 is TGTGCCAGCAGTTTCGGATTCGGCTATGGCTACACCTTC.

This clonotype was recorded a few times. This chain links TRBV9 with TRBJ2-3; 10 bases line up with TRBD2. The CDR3 has 17 amino acids. V was pared by 4 bases and J by 6 bases, with 14 bases of the junction left unmatched. Germline V CDR1 and CDR2: SGDLS, YYNGEE. The DNA of the CDR3 is TGTGCCAGCAGCTTAGATCTAAGCGGGAGGGCGGGGGATACGCAGTATTTT. Its translation: CASSLDLSGRAGDTQYF.